This T cell receptor (beta chain) was retrieved from a study of shared clonotypes between healthy human individuals. Points from the study as a whole: Against clonotypes common to all four donors, non-shared ones had lower generation probabilities.

A note on this clone: Its antigen is undetermined.

Profiled with immunoSEQ multiplex PCR; TCRdb holds only in-frame clones, not every one. The data contain roughly 2,300,000 clones, about nine tenths of them singletons. The clonotype comes from a man aged 18-30 years in good health. Some clones in this sample may be carry-over from other donors' samples. Sequenced sample: naive CD4+ T cells from PBMCs. Subset given: CD45RA+ positively selected.

The CDR3 loop is CASSLFAGDLSYEQYF. CDR3 in DNA: TGTGCCAGCAGCTTATTTGCAGGGGACCTCTCCTACGAGCAGTACTTC. The chain carries TRBV11-2 and TRBJ2-7; D might be TRBD1 (6 bases). The CDR3 is 16 residues long. Germline V lookup: CDR1 SGHAT, CDR2 FQNNGV. Trimming stripped 2 bases from V and 0 bases from J, with 14 bases between.